This T cell receptor beta chain was captured by sequencing in a study of blood T cell repertoires in COVID-19. About the study: Donors in the United States, Italy and Spain gave samples during acute or convalescent COVID-19. Sample material is recorded as cDNA or gDNA derived from T cells, B-cell-depleted T cells, or PBMCs.

Germline-derived CDR1 and CDR2 are SQVTM and ANQGSEA. The V segment lost 7 bases and the J segment 2 bases; nucleotides outside the gene matches: 7. The length of the CDR3 is 13 residues. Authors' data handling: Estimated nucleated cell counts came from reference gene primer amplification. Data came from immunoSEQ multiplex PCR; TCRdb stores just in-frame clones and leaves some out. The V and J calls and clone size were taken over from that table, and D and trimming were inferred from the DNA. The data show fewer than 200,000 clones, about three quarters seen once. This rearrangement joins TRBV29-1 to TRBJ1-1; 7 nucleotides align to TRBD1. This receptor was obtained from a man between 60 and 75 years old with acute or convalescent COVID-19. Sequenced sample: peripheral blood. CDR3 protein: CSASGQHNTEAFF. The DNA for the CDR3 is TGCAGCGCGTCGGGACAGCACAACACTGAAGCTTTCTTT.